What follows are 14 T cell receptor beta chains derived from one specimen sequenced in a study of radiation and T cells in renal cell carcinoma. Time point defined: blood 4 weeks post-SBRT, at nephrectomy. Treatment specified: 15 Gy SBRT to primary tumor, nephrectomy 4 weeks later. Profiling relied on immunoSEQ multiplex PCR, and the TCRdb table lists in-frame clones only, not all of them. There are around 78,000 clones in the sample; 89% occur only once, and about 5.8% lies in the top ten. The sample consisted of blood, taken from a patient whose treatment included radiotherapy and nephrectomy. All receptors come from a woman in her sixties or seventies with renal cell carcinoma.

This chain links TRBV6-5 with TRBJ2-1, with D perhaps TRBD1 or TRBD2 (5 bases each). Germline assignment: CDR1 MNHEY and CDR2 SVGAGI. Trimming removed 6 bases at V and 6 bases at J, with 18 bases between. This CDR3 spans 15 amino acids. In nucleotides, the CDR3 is TGTGCCAGCAGAGATTCGGGACGATCCGGCAATGAGCAGTTCTTC. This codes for CASRDSGRSGNEQFF.

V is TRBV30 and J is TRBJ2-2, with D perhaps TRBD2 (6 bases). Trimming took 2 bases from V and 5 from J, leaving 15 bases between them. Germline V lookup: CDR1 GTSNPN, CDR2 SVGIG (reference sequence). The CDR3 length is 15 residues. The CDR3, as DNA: TGTGCCTGGAGTAGTCGGGGGTTCGGGACCGGGGAGCTGTTTTTT. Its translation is CAWSSRGFGTGELFF. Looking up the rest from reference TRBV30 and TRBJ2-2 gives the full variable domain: SQTIHQWPATLVQPVGSPLSLECTVEGTSNPNLYWYRQAAGRGLQLLFYSVGIGQISSEVPQNLSASRPQDRQFILSSKKLLLSDSGFYLCAWSSRGFGTGELFFGEGSRLTVL.

The CDR3 loop reads CASTSRTGIGNTIYF. In DNA, the CDR3 is TGTGCCAGCACCTCCCGGACAGGGATTGGAAACACCATATATTTT. V gene TRBV6-1 combines with J gene TRBJ1-3; 8 positions agree with TRBD1. Germline V CDR1 and CDR2: MNHNS, SASEGT. V lost 7 bases and J lost 3; bases outside the gene matches: 8. CDR3 length equals 15 residues.

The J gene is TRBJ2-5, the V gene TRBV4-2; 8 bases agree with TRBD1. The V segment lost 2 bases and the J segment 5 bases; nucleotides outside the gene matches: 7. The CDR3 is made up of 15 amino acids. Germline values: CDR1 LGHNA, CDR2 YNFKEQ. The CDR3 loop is CASSQPGQGRETQYF. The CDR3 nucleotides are TGTGCCAGCAGCCAACCAGGACAGGGTAGGGAGACCCAGTACTTC.

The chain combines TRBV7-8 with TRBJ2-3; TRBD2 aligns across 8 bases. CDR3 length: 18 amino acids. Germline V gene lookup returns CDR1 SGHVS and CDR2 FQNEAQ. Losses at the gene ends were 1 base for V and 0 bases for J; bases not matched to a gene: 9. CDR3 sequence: CASSLGAGAPWSTDTQYF. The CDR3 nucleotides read TGTGCCAGCAGCTTAGGAGCGGGGGCCCCGTGGAGCACAGATACGCAGTATTTT.

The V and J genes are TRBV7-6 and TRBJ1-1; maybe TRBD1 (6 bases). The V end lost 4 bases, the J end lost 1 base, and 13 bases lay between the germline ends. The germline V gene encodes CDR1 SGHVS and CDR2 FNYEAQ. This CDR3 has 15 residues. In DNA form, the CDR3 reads TGTGCCAGCAGCTGGGACCGGGGGGCGAACACTGAAGCTTTCTTT. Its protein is CASSWDRGANTEAFF.

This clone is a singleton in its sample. The CDR3 sequence: CASSVDRGNEQFF. Here the CDR3 DNA reads TGTGCCAGCAGTGTGGACAGGGGGAATGAGCAGTTCTTC. The rearrangement uses TRBV6-4 and TRBJ2-1; TRBD1 aligns across 10 bases. CDR1 is MRHNA and CDR2 is SNTAGT in the germline V gene. The CDR3 runs to 13 residues. J was trimmed by 7 bases and V by 4 bases; bases with no gene match: 1.

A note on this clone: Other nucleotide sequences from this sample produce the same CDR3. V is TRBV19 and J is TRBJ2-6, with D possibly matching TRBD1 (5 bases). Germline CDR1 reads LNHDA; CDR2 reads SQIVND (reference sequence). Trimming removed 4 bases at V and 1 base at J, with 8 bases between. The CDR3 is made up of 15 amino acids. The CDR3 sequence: CASSTQGSGANVLTF. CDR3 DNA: TGTGCCAGTAGTACTCAGGGTTCTGGGGCCAACGTCCTGACTTTC.

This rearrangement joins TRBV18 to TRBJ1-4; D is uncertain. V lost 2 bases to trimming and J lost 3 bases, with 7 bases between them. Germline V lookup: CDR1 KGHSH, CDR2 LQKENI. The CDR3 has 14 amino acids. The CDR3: CASSPTAANEKLFF. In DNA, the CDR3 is TGTGCCAGCTCACCAACCGCCGCTAATGAAAAACTGTTTTTT.

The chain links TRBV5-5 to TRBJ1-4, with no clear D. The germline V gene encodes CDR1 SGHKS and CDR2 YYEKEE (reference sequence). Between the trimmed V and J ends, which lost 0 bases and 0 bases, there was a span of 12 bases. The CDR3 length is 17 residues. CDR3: CASSLEIFLSTNEKLFF. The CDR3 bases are TGTGCCAGCAGCTTGGAAATATTCCTCTCAACTAATGAAAAACTGTTTTTT.

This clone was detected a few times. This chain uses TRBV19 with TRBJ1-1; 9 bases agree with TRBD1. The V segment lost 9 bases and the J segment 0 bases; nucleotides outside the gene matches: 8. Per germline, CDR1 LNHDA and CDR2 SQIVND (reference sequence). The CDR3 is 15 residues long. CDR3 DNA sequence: TGTGCCAGCAACGACAGGGGGTTTATGAACACTGAAGCTTTCTTT. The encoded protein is CASNDRGFMNTEAFF.

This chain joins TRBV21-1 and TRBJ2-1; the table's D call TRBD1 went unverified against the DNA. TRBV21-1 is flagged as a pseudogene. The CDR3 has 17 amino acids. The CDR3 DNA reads TGTGCCAGCAGCAAAGCGCTTGAGAGGGGGTCCGACAATGAGCAGTTCTTC. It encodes CASSKALERGSDNEQFF.

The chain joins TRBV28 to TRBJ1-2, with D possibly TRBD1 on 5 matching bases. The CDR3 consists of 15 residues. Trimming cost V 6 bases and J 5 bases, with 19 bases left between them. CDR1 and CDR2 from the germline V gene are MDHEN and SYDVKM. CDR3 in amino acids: CASRVGVGTVYGYTF. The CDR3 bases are TGTGCCAGCAGGGTAGGCGTGGGGACGGTATATGGCTACACCTTC.

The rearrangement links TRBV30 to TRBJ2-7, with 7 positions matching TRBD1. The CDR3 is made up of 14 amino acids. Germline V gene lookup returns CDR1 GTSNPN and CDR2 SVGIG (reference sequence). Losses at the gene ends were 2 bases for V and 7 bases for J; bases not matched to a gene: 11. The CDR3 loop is CAWSPQTGIGEQYF. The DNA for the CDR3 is TGTGCCTGGAGTCCCCAGACAGGGATTGGGGAGCAGTACTTC.